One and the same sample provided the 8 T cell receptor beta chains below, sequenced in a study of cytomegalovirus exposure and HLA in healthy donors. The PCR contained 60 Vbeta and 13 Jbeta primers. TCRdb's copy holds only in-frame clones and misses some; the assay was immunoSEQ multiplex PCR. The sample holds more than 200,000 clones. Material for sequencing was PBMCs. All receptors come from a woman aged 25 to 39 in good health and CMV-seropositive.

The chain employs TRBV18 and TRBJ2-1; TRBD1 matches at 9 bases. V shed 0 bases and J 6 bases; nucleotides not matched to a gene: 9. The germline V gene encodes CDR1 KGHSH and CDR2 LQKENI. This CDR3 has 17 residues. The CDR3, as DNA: TGTGCCAGCTCACCACCGAGGGGACAGGGTCTTCCCAATGAGCAGTTCTTC. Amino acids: CASSPPRGQGLPNEQFF.

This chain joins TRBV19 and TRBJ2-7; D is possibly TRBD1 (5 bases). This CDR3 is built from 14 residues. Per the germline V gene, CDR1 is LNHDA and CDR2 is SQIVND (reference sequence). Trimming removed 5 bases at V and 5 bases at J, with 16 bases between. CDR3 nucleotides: TGTGCCAGTAGTCCCGGACACGGTCCCCACGAGCAGTACTTC. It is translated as CASSPGHGPHEQYF.

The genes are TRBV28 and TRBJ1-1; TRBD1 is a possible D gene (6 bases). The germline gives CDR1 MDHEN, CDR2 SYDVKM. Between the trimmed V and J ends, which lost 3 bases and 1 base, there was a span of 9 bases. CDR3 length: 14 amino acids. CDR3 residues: CASSFGGRNTEAFF. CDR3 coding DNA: TGTGCCAGCAGTTTCGGGGGGCGGAACACTGAAGCTTTCTTT.

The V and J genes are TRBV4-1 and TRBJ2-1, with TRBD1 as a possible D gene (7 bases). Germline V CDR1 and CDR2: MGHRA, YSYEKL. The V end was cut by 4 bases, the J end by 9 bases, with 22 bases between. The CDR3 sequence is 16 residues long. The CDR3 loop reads CASSPRGAVVSGEQFF. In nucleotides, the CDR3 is TGCGCCAGCAGCCCCAGGGGGGCCGTAGTCAGCGGTGAGCAGTTCTTC.

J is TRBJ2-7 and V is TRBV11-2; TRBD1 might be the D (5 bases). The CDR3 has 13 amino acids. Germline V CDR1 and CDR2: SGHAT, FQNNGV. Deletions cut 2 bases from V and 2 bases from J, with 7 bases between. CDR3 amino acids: CASSLQGTYEQYF. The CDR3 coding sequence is TGTGCCAGCAGCTTACAGGGTACCTACGAGCAGTACTTC. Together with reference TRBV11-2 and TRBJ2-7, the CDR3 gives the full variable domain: EAGVAQSPRYKIIEKRQSVAFWCNPISGHATLYWYQQILGQGPKLLIQFQNNGVVDDSQLPKDRFSAERLKGVDSTLKIQPAKLEDSAVYLCASSLQGTYEQYFGPGTRLTVT.

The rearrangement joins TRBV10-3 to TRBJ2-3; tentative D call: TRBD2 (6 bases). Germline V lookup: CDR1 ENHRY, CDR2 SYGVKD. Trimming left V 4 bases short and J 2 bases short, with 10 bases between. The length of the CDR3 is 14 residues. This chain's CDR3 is CAISGGVLTDTQYF. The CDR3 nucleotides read TGTGCCATCAGTGGGGGGGTACTCACAGATACGCAGTATTTT.

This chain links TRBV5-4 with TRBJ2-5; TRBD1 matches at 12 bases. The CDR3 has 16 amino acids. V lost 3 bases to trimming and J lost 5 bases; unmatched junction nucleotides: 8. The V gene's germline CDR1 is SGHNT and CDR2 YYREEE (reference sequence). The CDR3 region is CASSWPGQGAGETQYF. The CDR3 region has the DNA TGTGCCAGCAGCTGGCCGGGACAGGGGGCGGGGGAGACCCAGTACTTC.

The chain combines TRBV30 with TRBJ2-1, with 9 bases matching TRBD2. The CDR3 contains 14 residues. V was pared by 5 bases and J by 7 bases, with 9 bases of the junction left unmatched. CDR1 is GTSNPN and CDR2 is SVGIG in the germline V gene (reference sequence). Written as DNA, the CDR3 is TGTGCCTGGGACGTAGCGGGAGTGGAAAATGAGCAGTTCTTC. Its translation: CAWDVAGVENEQFF.